This entry lists 31 T cell receptor beta chains sequenced from one sample in a study of T cell changes during pregnancy in multiple sclerosis. TCRdb's copy holds only in-frame clones and misses some; the assay was immunoSEQ multiplex PCR. The sample contains some 66,000 clones, 91% of which appear only once. Sample: CD8+ T cells from peripheral blood mononuclear cells, taken before pregnancy. These receptors all come from a female donor with multiple sclerosis, enrolled in a pregnancy study.

The J gene is TRBJ1-3, the V gene TRBV10-3, with D possibly being TRBD1 (6 bases). Germline V CDR1 and CDR2: ENHRY, SYGVKD. Between the trimmed V and J ends, which lost 3 bases and 4 bases, there was a span of 10 bases. This CDR3 is built from 14 residues. CDR3 amino acids: CAISDGGAGNTIYF. In DNA, the CDR3 is TGTGCCATCAGTGACGGGGGGGCCGGAAACACCATATATTTT.

V and J are TRBV13 and TRBJ2-6, with TRBD1 matching over 7 bases. CDR1 PRHDT and CDR2 FYEKMQ come from the germline V gene (reference sequence). This CDR3 has 16 residues. V was pared by 1 base and J by 2 bases, with 2 bases of the junction left unmatched. DNA for the CDR3: TGTGCCAGCAGCTTAGAGGGGGCCACTGGGGCCAACGTCCTGACTTTC. It encodes CASSLEGATGANVLTF.

The chain employs TRBV2 and TRBJ1-3; a weak D match, TRBD1 (5 bases). The CDR3 has 14 amino acids. Germline V lookup: CDR1 SNHLY, CDR2 FYNNEI. The V end was cut by 7 bases, the J end by 1 base, with 11 bases between. The CDR3 protein is CASTEGVSGNTIYF. CDR3 DNA sequence: TGTGCCAGCACCGAAGGGGTTTCTGGAAACACCATATATTTT.

The genes are TRBV7-8 and TRBJ2-1, with 8 bases identical to TRBD2. CDR3 length equals 16 residues. The V segment lost 6 bases and the J segment 7 bases; nucleotides outside the gene matches: 14. Germline V gene sequence: CDR1 SGHVS, CDR2 FQNEAQ. The CDR3: CASSASGQRGRNEQFF. For the CDR3, the DNA is TGTGCCAGCAGTGCGAGCGGCCAGCGGGGGAGGAATGAGCAGTTCTTC.

This clone was detected once. The genes are TRBV5-1 and TRBJ1-6; D is possibly TRBD1 (6 bases). Germline V CDR1 and CDR2: SGHRS, YFSETQ. The CDR3 spans 15 residues. The V gene lost 3 bases and the J gene lost 9 bases, with 16 bases spanning the gap. CDR3 nucleotides: TGCGCCAGCAGCTGGGGAGGGGGAGAGGGTTCACCCCTCCACTTT. Amino acids: CASSWGGGEGSPLHF.

The rearrangement uses TRBV2 and TRBJ2-2; TRBD1 is a possible D gene (5 bases). In germline, CDR1 is SNHLY, CDR2 FYNNEI. The CDR3 is 16 amino acids. Deletions cut 2 bases from V and 1 base from J, with 11 bases between. CDR3 in amino acids: CASSESTGVNTGELFF. The CDR3 DNA sequence: TGTGCCAGCAGTGAATCAACAGGAGTGAACACCGGGGAGCTGTTTTTT.

This clone showed up just a few times. The rearrangement uses TRBV30 and TRBJ2-1; D is perhaps TRBD1 (6 bases). Germline CDR1 and CDR2: GTSNPN and SVGIG (reference sequence). The CDR3 contains 15 residues. Trimming shortened V by 4 bases and J by 6 bases, and 19 bases separated the two germline ends. This CDR3 reads CAWTPPRSRGNEQFF. The CDR3 bases are TGTGCCTGGACTCCCCCGAGGAGCAGGGGCAATGAGCAGTTCTTC.

The rearrangement links TRBV9 to TRBJ2-3; 8 bases are a match to TRBD2. CDR1 is SGDLS, CDR2 YYNGEE, per germline. V gave up 2 bases and J gave up 1 base; unmatched junction bases: 0. There are 14 residues in the CDR3. CDR3 sequence (DNA): TGTGCCAGCAGCGTTAGCGGGGGCACAGATACGCAGTATTTT. Amino acids: CASSVSGGTDTQYF. The complete variable domain, with remaining parts taken from reference TRBV9 and TRBJ2-3, reads DSGVTQTPKHLITATGQRVTLRCSPRSGDLSVYWYQQSLDQGLQFLIQYYNGEERAKGNILERFSAQQFPDLHSELNLSSLELGDSALYFCASSVSGGTDTQYFGPGTRLTVL.

The chain carries TRBV12-5 and TRBJ1-2; D is possibly TRBD1 (5 bases). The CDR3 runs 13 residues. Germline CDR1 is LGHNT and CDR2 is FRNRAP. V lost 4 bases, J lost 8 bases, and 14 bases lay in between. CDR3 DNA sequence: TGTGCTAGTGGTTCGGGGGGTTCGAGAGGCTACACCTTC. Encoded protein: CASGSGGSRGYTF.

The V gene is TRBV5-4, the J gene TRBJ1-1, with no clear D. V lost 5 bases and J lost 0, with 11 bases in between. Germline CDR1 reads SGHNT; CDR2 reads YYREEE (reference sequence). This CDR3 has 14 amino acids. CDR3 loop: CASRERAMNTEAFF. Here the CDR3 DNA reads TGTGCCAGCAGAGAACGCGCGATGAACACTGAAGCTTTCTTT.

The V and J genes are TRBV30 and TRBJ1-6; 8 nucleotides agree with TRBD1. V was clipped by 0 bases and J by 8 bases; unmatched bases: 0. Germline V gene data show CDR1 as GTSNPN and CDR2 as SVGIG (reference sequence). The CDR3 sequence is 13 residues long. CDR3 in amino acids: CAWSVQGDSPLHF. The DNA for the CDR3 is TGTGCCTGGAGTGTACAGGGGGATTCACCCCTCCACTTT.

The chain employs TRBV10-3 and TRBJ1-2, with D possibly TRBD1 on 5 matching bases. Germline loops: CDR1 ENHRY, CDR2 SYGVKD. There are 14 residues in the CDR3. The V end was cut by 0 bases, the J end by 8 bases, with 13 bases between. CDR3: CAISESGEGRGYTF. CDR3 bases: TGTGCCATCAGTGAGTCGGGGGAGGGCCGGGGCTACACCTTC.

The V call is TRBV5-1, the J call TRBJ2-1; 12 nucleotides agree with TRBD2. The CDR3 runs to 17 residues. The trim removed 4 bases at V and 4 bases at J, leaving 9 bases unmatched. Looked up from germline, CDR1 is SGHRS and CDR2 is YFSETQ. The CDR3: CASSAEGLAGRYNEQFF. As DNA, the CDR3 is TGCGCCAGCAGCGCCGAAGGACTAGCGGGGAGATACAATGAGCAGTTCTTC.

The CDR3 loop reads CATERNNGGGELFF. CDR3 DNA sequence: TGTGCCACCGAGCGGAATAATGGTGGCGGGGAGCTGTTTTTT. The V and J genes are TRBV25-1 and TRBJ2-2; TRBD2 is a possible D gene (5 bases). This CDR3 region has 14 residues. In germline, CDR1 is MGHDK, CDR2 SYGVNS. The V end lost 10 bases, the J end lost 7 bases, and 19 bases lay between the germline ends.

The V and J genes are TRBV7-6 and TRBJ1-1; D unclear. The CDR3 has 15 amino acids. V dropped 4 bases and J dropped 4 bases, with 16 bases sitting between them. Germline loops: CDR1 SGHVS, CDR2 FNYEAQ. The chain's CDR3 is CASSSLTAGGTEAFF. CDR3 in DNA: TGTGCCAGCAGCTCCCTGACGGCGGGCGGCACTGAAGCTTTCTTT.

J is TRBJ1-5 and V is TRBV4-1; D ambiguous. This CDR3 contains 12 residues. The germline CDR1 and CDR2 sequences are MGHRA and YSYEKL. V was cut by 5 bases and J by 7 bases, with 9 bases left in between. CDR3 nucleotides: TGCGCCAGCAGCTCCGGTAGCCAGCCCCAGCATTTT. Protein: CASSSGSQPQHF.

The chain couples TRBV5-4 to TRBJ2-3; 8 bases map to TRBD1. The CDR3 runs 16 residues. V dropped 4 bases and J dropped 2; count of bases not matched to a gene: 9. Germline V gives CDR1 SGHNT, CDR2 YYREEE (reference sequence). In nucleotides, the CDR3 is TGTGCCAGCAGCGATGGGGACAGGAGATTCACAGATACGCAGTATTTT. The encoded protein is CASSDGDRRFTDTQYF.

The chain uses TRBV27 and TRBJ2-7; the D gene is possibly TRBD1 (6 bases). Trimming removed 2 bases at V and 0 bases at J, with 8 bases between. The germline gives CDR1 MNHEY, CDR2 SMNVEV (reference sequence). The CDR3 has 14 amino acids. The CDR3 DNA follows: TGTGCCAGCAGTTTAAGGGGGAACTCCTACGAGCAGTACTTC. It specifies CASSLRGNSYEQYF.

This chain connects TRBV9 to TRBJ1-4; no definite D call. Germline CDR1 reads SGDLS; CDR2 reads YYNGEE. V lost 0 bases and J 7 bases, leaving 10 bases between the germline ends. The CDR3 runs to 14 residues. The CDR3 region is CASSVGGYSEKLFF. The CDR3 bases are TGTGCCAGCAGCGTAGGAGGGTATTCTGAAAAACTGTTTTTT.

The CDR3 nucleotides read TGTGCCAGCAGCTTAGAACTAGCGGGCCAAGAGACCCAGTACTTC. It yields the protein CASSLELAGQETQYF. The J gene is TRBJ2-5, the V gene TRBV11-2; TRBD2 matches at 9 bases. The CDR3 length is 15 residues. Germline loops: CDR1 SGHAT, CDR2 FQNNGV. Trimming took 0 bases from V and 1 from J; bases not matched to a gene: 0.

This clone was observed once. The chain carries TRBV7-9 and TRBJ2-3; possibly TRBD1 for D (6 bases). The length of the CDR3 is 16 residues. The V gene's germline CDR1 is SEHNR and CDR2 FQNEAQ (reference sequence). V shed 4 bases and J shed 0 bases, with 14 bases lying between them. CDR3 nucleotide sequence: TGTGCCAGCAGCTCTGACAGGACCTCAAGCACAGATACGCAGTATTTT. As protein: CASSSDRTSSTDTQYF.

This chain links TRBV6-5 with TRBJ1-2; 7 bases match TRBD1. The CDR3 contains 13 residues. The germline V gene encodes CDR1 MNHEY and CDR2 SVGAGI. V lost 3 bases, J lost 7 bases, and 5 bases stayed unmatched. CDR3 nucleotide sequence: TGTGCCAGCAGTTATGGGACAGTATCTGGCTACACCTTC. It specifies CASSYGTVSGYTF.

The chain couples TRBV6-5 to TRBJ1-4, with TRBD1 matching over 7 bases. The CDR3 spans 14 residues. V was clipped by 10 bases and J by 7 bases; unmatched bases: 12. Looked up from germline, CDR1 is MNHEY and CDR2 is SVGAGI. The CDR3 DNA follows: TGTGCCACCCGGGGGACAGCTCAATCTGAAAAACTGTTTTTT. Its translation is CATRGTAQSEKLFF.

V is TRBV2 and J is TRBJ1-6; a possible D gene is TRBD1 (5 bases). CDR1 SNHLY and CDR2 FYNNEI come from the germline V gene. The CDR3 has 16 residues. V shed 1 base and J shed 0 bases, with 7 bases lying between them. This CDR3 reads CASSEDRSSYNSPLHF. CDR3 bases: TGTGCCAGCAGTGAAGACAGGAGCTCCTATAATTCACCCCTCCACTTT.

This clone has only one observation. The CDR3 nucleotides read TGTGCCAGAAGCATGACAGCTGTACGCTCCTATAATTCACCCCTCCACTTT. As protein: CARSMTAVRSYNSPLHF. V gene TRBV5-3 combines with J gene TRBJ1-6, with D possibly TRBD1 on 5 matching bases. TRBV5-3 is an ORF for which the function is uncertain. Trimming shortened V by 4 bases and J by 0 bases, and 14 bases separated the two germline ends. This CDR3 spans 17 amino acids.

The J gene is TRBJ1-6, the V gene TRBV2, with 8 bases matching TRBD1. Germline values: CDR1 SNHLY, CDR2 FYNNEI. This CDR3 has 15 amino acids. Trimming removed 5 bases from V and 10 bases from J; junction bases left unmatched: 10. The CDR3: CASSMGQVRGSPLHF. CDR3 DNA sequence: TGTGCCAGCAGTATGGGACAGGTAAGAGGGTCACCCCTCCACTTT.

This chain uses TRBV11-2 with TRBJ1-2, with D maybe TRBD1 (6 bases). V was cut by 1 base and J by 4 bases, with 13 bases left in between. The CDR3 is made up of 15 amino acids. Germline V gives CDR1 SGHAT, CDR2 FQNNGV. CDR3 coding DNA: TGTGCCAGCAGCTTAGGCGTAGGGGACACCTATGGCTACACCTTC. It translates to CASSLGVGDTYGYTF.

The J gene is TRBJ2-1, the V gene TRBV25-1; maybe TRBD2 (5 bases). The V and J ends lost 1 base and 13 bases respectively, with 11 bases between them. The length of the CDR3 is 12 residues. Germline CDR1 MGHDK, CDR2 SYGVNS. The CDR3 here is CASSEFFGDQFF. Written as DNA, the CDR3 is TGTGCCAGCAGTGAATTCTTCGGGGATCAGTTCTTC.

The DNA for the CDR3 is TGTGCCAGCAGCTTCTGGGGAACAGGGGTAGAGACCCAGTACTTC. It encodes CASSFWGTGVETQYF. V usage is TRBV13 and J usage is TRBJ2-5, with 7 bases that match TRBD1. Per germline, CDR1 PRHDT and CDR2 FYEKMQ (reference sequence). The CDR3 is made up of 15 amino acids. V gave up 3 bases and J gave up 4 bases; unmatched junction bases: 8.

The table lists this clone with a few counts. The chain joins TRBV6-4 to TRBJ2-1, with 8 nucleotides matching TRBD2. Germline CDR1 is MRHNA and CDR2 is SNTAGT. The CDR3 is 15 residues long. V shed 6 bases, J shed 8 bases, and the junction held 12 bases outside the gene matches. The CDR3 protein is CASSDGTAGGDEQFF. CDR3 sequence (DNA): TGTGCCAGCAGCGACGGGACCGCGGGGGGAGATGAGCAGTTCTTC.

This clone was recorded only once. The J gene is TRBJ1-2, the V gene TRBV11-3; 9 bases are shared with TRBD1. The CDR3 contains 16 residues. Germline trimming cut 0 bases from V and 5 bases from J; bases unmatched to any gene: 7. Germline CDR1 and CDR2: SGHNT and YENEEA. CDR3 in amino acids: CASSLEGQGGRYGYTF. For the CDR3, the DNA is TGTGCCAGCAGCTTAGAGGGACAGGGAGGAAGGTATGGCTACACCTTC.